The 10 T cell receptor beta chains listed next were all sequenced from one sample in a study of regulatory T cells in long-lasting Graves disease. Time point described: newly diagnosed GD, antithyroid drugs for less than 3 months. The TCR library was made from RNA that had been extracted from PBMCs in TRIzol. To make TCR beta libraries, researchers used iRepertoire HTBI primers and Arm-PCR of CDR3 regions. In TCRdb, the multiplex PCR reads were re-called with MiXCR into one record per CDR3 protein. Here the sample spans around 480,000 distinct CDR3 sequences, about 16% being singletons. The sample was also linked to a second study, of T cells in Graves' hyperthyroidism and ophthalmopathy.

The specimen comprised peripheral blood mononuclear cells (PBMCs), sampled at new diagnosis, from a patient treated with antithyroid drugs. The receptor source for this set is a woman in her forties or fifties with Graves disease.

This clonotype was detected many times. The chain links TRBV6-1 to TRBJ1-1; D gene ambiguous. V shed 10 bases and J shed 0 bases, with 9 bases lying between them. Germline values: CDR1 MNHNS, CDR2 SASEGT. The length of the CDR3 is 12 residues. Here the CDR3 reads CATFFMNTEAFF. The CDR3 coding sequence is TGTGCCACCTTTTTCATGAACACTGAAGCTTTCTTT.

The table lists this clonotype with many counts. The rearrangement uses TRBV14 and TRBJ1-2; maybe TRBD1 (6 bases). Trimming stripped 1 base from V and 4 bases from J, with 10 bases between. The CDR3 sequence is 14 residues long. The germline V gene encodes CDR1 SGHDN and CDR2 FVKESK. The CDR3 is CASSQVGGPYGYTF. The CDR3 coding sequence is TGTGCCAGCAGCCAAGTTGGGGGGCCCTATGGCTACACCTTC.

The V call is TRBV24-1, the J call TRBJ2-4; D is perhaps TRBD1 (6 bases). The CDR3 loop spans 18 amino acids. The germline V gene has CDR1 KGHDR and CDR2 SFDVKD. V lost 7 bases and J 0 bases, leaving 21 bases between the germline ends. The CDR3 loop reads CATSPRTEEYLAKNIQYF. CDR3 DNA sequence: TGTGCCACCAGCCCACGGACAGAAGAGTACCTAGCCAAAAACATTCAGTACTTC.

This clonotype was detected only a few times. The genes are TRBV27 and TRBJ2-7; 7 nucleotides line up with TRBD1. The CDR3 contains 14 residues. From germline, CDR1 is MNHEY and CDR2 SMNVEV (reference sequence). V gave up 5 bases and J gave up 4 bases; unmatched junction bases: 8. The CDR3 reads CASSRSGGRYEQYF. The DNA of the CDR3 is TGTGCCAGCAGTCGTTCAGGGGGTCGGTACGAGCAGTACTTC.

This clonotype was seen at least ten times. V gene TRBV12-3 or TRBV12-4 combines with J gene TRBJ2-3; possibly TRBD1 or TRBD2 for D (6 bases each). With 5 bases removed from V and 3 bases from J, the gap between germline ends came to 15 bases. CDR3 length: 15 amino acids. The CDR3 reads CASSPPGAETDTQYF. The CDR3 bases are TGTGCCAGCAGTCCCCCGGGGGCCGAGACAGATACGCAGTATTTT.

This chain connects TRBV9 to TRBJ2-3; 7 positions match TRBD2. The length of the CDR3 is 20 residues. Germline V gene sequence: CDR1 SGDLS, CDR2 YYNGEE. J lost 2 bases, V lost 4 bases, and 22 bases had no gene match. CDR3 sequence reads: CASSTSFKAGEDSFTDTQYF. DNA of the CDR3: TGTGCCAGCAGCACATCTTTCAAGGCGGGGGAAGATTCTTTCACAGATACGCAGTATTTT.

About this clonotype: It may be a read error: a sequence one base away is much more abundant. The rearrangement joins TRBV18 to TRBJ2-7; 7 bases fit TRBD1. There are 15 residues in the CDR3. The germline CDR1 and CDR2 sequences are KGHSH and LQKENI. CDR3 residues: CAISLSGTDSSEQYF. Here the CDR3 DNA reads TGTGCCATCTCACTTTCCGGGACAGACAGCTCCGAGCAGTACTTC.

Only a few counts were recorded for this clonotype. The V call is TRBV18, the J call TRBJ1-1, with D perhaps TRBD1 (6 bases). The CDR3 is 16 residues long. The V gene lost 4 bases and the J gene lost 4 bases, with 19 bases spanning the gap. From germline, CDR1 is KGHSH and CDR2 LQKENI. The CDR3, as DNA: TGTGCCAGCTCACTGACAGCGCTAGGGGGACGCACTGAAGCTTTCTTT. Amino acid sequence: CASSLTALGGRTEAFF.

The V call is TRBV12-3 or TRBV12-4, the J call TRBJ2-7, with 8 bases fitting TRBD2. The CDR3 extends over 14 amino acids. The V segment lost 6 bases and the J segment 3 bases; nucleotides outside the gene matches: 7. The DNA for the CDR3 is TGTGCCAGCAGGACAGCGGGGGACCACTACGAGCAGTACTTC. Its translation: CASRTAGDHYEQYF.

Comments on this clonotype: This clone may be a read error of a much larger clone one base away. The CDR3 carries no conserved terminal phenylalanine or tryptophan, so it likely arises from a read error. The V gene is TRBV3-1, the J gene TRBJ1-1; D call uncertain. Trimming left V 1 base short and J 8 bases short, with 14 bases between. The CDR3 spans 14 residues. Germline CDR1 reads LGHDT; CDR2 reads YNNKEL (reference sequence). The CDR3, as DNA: TGTGCCAGCAGCCAAGGTTACTTCGGAGGGGAAGCTTTCTTA. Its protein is CASSQGYFGGEAFL.